The 18 T cell receptor beta chains reported below all come from one sample, sequenced in a study of shared T cell receptors in the human thymus. The protocol was immunoSEQ multiplex PCR, while the TCRdb copy is restricted to in-frame clones and leaves out a portion. This table holds 720,000 or so clones, 70% to 90% found once. The same data also contributed to another study, on human thymus T cells.

Sequences were obtained from thymocytes. The receptors come from a girl under two years old with a congenital heart defect.

The chain couples TRBV4-3 to TRBJ2-1; 9 bases are a match to TRBD2. V lost 1 base to trimming and J lost 9 bases; unmatched junction nucleotides: 7. CDR1 is LGHNA and CDR2 is YSLEER in the germline V gene. This CDR3 region has 15 residues. The CDR3 coding sequence is TGCGCCAGCAGCCAAGGCGGGGGGGCCAAGGGTGAGCAGTTCTTC. Amino acids: CASSQGGGAKGEQFF.

V usage is TRBV27 and J usage is TRBJ2-3; D is unresolved. The CDR3 is 21 amino acids. Germline CDR1 MNHEY, CDR2 SMNVEV (reference sequence). Trimming took off 8 bases at V and 2 bases at J, with 35 bases between the two ends. The CDR3 protein is CASVYPPRMRRAAYNTDTQYF. The CDR3 nucleotides are TGTGCCAGCGTGTATCCACCGAGGATGCGTAGAGCTGCTTATAACACAGATACGCAGTATTTT.

The rearrangement links TRBV4-1 to TRBJ1-1; TRBD1 matches 9 bases. There are 18 residues in the CDR3. CDR1 and CDR2 from the germline V gene are MGHRA and YSYEKL. After removal of 0 bases from V and 5 bases from J, the junction contained 13 bases not matched to a gene. CDR3 sequence (DNA): TGCGCCAGCAGCCAAGAGCCCGGGGGACAGGGAGTTTGGACTGAAGCTTTCTTT. Amino acids: CASSQEPGGQGVWTEAFF.

The rearrangement uses TRBV19 and TRBJ2-5; D is unresolved. Germline CDR1 LNHDA, CDR2 SQIVND (reference sequence). This CDR3 has 20 amino acids. V gave up 3 bases and J gave up 1 base, with 27 bases separating them. CDR3 sequence (DNA): TGTGCCAGTAGTATTAGTACGGTCGATGCTACGCCCTTCCCCCAAGAGACCCAGTACTTC. Protein sequence: CASSISTVDATPFPQETQYF.

The chain has TRBV4-1 and TRBJ2-1, with D hard to call. Trimming cost V 3 bases and J 6 bases, with 12 bases left between them. Germline values: CDR1 MGHRA, CDR2 YSYEKL. The CDR3 is 14 amino acids. Written as DNA, the CDR3 is TGCGCCAGCAGCCACCGAATGGGCGTCAATGAGCAGTTCTTC. The encoded protein is CASSHRMGVNEQFF.

V and J are TRBV4-1 and TRBJ1-4; D gene ambiguous. V shed 3 bases and J shed 1 base, with 15 bases lying between them. The CDR3 length is 17 residues. From germline, CDR1 is MGHRA and CDR2 YSYEKL. For the CDR3, the DNA is TGCGCCAGCAGCCACATGACACCTGAACGAACTAATGAAAAACTGTTTTTT. Its protein is CASSHMTPERTNEKLFF.

This clone was detected only a few times. CDR3 nucleotide sequence: TGTGCCAGCAGTACACGACAGGGTCCCAAAAACATTCAGTACTTC. Translating it yields CASSTRQGPKNIQYF. V usage is TRBV6-5 and J usage is TRBJ2-4, with 7 nucleotides matching TRBD1. The CDR3 is made up of 15 amino acids. Per the germline V gene, CDR1 is MNHEY and CDR2 is SVGAGI. J gave up 2 bases and V 5 bases, and 6 bases lay outside the gene matches.

The V call is TRBV25-1, the J call TRBJ2-1; D is possibly TRBD1 (5 bases). This CDR3 region has 15 residues. Germline V gene sequence: CDR1 MGHDK, CDR2 SYGVNS. The V and J ends lost 6 bases and 5 bases respectively, with 17 bases between them. The DNA for the CDR3 is TGTGCCAGCAGGGAGACAGTGGGTGCCAACAATGAGCAGTTCTTC. The encoded protein is CASRETVGANNEQFF. Drawing the rest from reference TRBV25-1 and TRBJ2-1, the complete variable domain is EADIYQTPRYLVIGTGKKITLECSQTMGHDKMYWYQQDPGMELHLIHYSYGVNSTEKGDLSSESTVSRIRTEHFPLTLESARPSHTSQYLCASRETVGANNEQFFGPGTRLTVL.

The CDR3, as DNA: TGTGCCAGCAGTTACGGTGAGGGGGACTCCTACAATGAGCAGTTCTTC. Protein: CASSYGEGDSYNEQFF. The chain employs TRBV6-5 and TRBJ2-1; maybe TRBD1 (6 bases). From germline, CDR1 is MNHEY and CDR2 SVGAGI. The CDR3 runs to 16 residues. Trimming left V 2 bases short and J 0 bases short, with 11 bases between.

The chain links TRBV10-3 to TRBJ2-7; 8 bases line up with TRBD1. This CDR3 has 13 residues. Germline V gene lookup returns CDR1 ENHRY and CDR2 SYGVKD. V lost 1 base and J lost 7; bases outside the gene matches: 3. CDR3 DNA sequence: TGTGCCATCAGTGAGTGGACAGGGCGAGAGCAGTACTTC. It is translated as CAISEWTGREQYF.

In DNA form, the CDR3 reads TGTGCCAGCAGCTTAGGATCCGGGAGCAGGATCCACACAGATACGCAGTATTTT. Translated: CASSLGSGSRIHTDTQYF. V is TRBV7-6 and J is TRBJ2-3, with D possibly TRBD2 on 6 matching bases. Germline V gene lookup returns CDR1 SGHVS and CDR2 FNYEAQ. The V and J ends lost 1 base and 2 bases respectively, with 19 bases between them. The CDR3 totals 18 residues.

This clone has only one observation. V usage is TRBV6-1 and J usage is TRBJ1-2; no reliable D call. The CDR3 totals 12 residues. Germline lookup yields CDR1 MNHNS and CDR2 SASEGT. Trimming removed 7 bases from V and 7 bases from J, with 13 bases in between. The chain's CDR3 is CASTQPGGGYTF. CDR3 nucleotides: TGTGCCAGCACCCAGCCCGGAGGTGGCTACACCTTC.

The rearrangement uses TRBV20-1 and TRBJ1-1, with D possibly matching TRBD1 (6 bases). The CDR3 covers 11 residues. Germline values: CDR1 DFQATT, CDR2 SNEGSKA (reference sequence). CDR3 coding DNA: TGCAGCGAGGGGGTTGTCACTGAAGCTTTCTTT. Its translation is CSEGVVTEAFF.

In this sample, this clone turned up once. The rearrangement uses TRBV5-8 and TRBJ1-1, with 8 bases matching TRBD1. The V gene end was trimmed by 2 bases and the J gene end by 3 bases; junction bases not matched to a gene: 6. CDR1 and CDR2 from the germline V gene are SGHTS and YDEGEE. The CDR3 consists of 15 residues. CDR3 residues: CASSFLTDRDTEAFF. The CDR3 DNA reads as TGTGCCAGCAGCTTCTTGACGGACAGGGACACTGAAGCTTTCTTT.

This clone turned up a few times. V gene TRBV6-1 combines with J gene TRBJ1-1; 8 bases line up with TRBD1. Trimming at V came to 7 bases and at J to 0 bases, leaving 7 bases not matched to a gene. The germline V gene encodes CDR1 MNHNS and CDR2 SASEGT. The CDR3 covers 15 residues. CDR3 nucleotide sequence: TGTGCCAGCAACAGGGACAGGACCCTGAACACTGAAGCTTTCTTT. Translation: CASNRDRTLNTEAFF.

CDR3: CSVEWVGGGYGYTF. CDR3 coding DNA: TGCAGCGTTGAATGGGTCGGGGGGGGCTATGGCTACACCTTC. This chain connects TRBV29-1 to TRBJ1-2; the D gene is possibly TRBD1 (5 bases). From germline, CDR1 is SQVTM and CDR2 ANQGSEA. With 2 bases removed from V and 4 bases from J, the gap between germline ends came to 14 bases. The CDR3 sequence is 14 residues long.

A note on this clone: An end of the junction does not agree with germline; a read error may underlie this. The CDR3 DNA is TGTGCCAGCGGTGACAGGGGGGACAATGAGCAGTTCTTC. Protein sequence: CASGDRGDNEQFF. The rearrangement links TRBV2 to TRBJ2-1, with 9 bases matching TRBD1. This CDR3 is 13 amino acids long. Germline V gene data show CDR1 as SNHLY and CDR2 as FYNNEI.

The chain couples TRBV5-8 to TRBJ1-2; tentative D call: TRBD1 (5 bases). Trimming removed 4 bases at V and 8 bases at J, with 18 bases between. CDR3 length: 14 amino acids. CDR1 is SGHTS and CDR2 is YDEGEE in the germline V gene. CDR3 sequence: CASSPRSGTQGYTF. CDR3 DNA: TGTGCCAGCAGCCCCCGGTCCGGGACTCAGGGCTACACCTTC.